This T cell receptor beta chain was sequenced in a study of cytotoxic CD8 clonotypes in ibrutinib-treated CLL. This CDR3 region has 11 residues. Per germline, CDR1 MDHEN and CDR2 SYDVKM. Trimming stripped 5 bases from V and 6 bases from J, with 8 bases between. Assay used: immunoSEQ multiplex PCR; TCRdb lists only in-frame clones, some missing. Among 300,000 to 400,000 clones listed, approximately 67% were seen once. This clone was counted ten times or more. The material was PBMCs, obtained after 36 months of ibrutinib treatment. The sequence was obtained from a human donor with chronic lymphocytic leukemia. The chain employs TRBV28 and TRBJ2-7; D gene uncertain. The CDR3 DNA follows: TGTGCCAGCAGTCCATTTAGCGAGCAGTACTTC. Translated, it gives CASSPFSEQYF.